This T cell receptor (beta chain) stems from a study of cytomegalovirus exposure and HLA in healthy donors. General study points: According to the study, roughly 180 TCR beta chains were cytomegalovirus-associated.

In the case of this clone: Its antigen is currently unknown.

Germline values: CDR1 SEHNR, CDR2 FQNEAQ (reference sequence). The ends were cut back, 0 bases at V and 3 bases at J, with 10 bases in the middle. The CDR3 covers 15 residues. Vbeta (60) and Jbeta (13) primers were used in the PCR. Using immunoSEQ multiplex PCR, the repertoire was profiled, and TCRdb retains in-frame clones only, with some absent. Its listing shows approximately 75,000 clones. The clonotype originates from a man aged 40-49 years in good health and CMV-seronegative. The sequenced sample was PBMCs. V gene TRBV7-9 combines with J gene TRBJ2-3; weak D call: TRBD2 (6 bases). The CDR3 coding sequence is TGTGCCAGCAGCTTAGCGGCGGAGGGTACAGATACGCAGTATTTT. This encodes CASSLAAEGTDTQYF.